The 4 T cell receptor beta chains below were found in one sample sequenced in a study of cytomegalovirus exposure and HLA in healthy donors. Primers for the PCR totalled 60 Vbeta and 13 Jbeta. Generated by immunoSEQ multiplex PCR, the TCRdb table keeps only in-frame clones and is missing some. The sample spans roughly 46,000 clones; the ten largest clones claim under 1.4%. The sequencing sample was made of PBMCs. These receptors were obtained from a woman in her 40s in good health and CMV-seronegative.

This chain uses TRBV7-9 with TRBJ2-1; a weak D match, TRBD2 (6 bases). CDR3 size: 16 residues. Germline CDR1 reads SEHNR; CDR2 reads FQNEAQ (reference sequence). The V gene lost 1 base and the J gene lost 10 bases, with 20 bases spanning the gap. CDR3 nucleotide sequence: TGTGCCAGCAGCTTAGTCTGGCGGGACTCTGCAGCCGAGCAGTTCTTC. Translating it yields CASSLVWRDSAAEQFF.

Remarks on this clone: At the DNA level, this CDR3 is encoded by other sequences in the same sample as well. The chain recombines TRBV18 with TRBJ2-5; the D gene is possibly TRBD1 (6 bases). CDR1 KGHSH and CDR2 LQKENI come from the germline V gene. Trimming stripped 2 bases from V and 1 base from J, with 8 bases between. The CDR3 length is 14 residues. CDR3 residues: CASSPAQGQETQYF. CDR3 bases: TGTGCCAGCTCACCAGCACAGGGCCAAGAGACCCAGTACTTC.

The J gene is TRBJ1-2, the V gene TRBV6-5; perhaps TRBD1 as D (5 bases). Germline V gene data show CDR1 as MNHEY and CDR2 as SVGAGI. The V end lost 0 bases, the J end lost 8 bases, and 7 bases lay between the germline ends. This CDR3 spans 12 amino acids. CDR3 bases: TGTGCCAGCAGTTACTCGGGGGGAGGCTACACCTTC. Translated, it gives CASSYSGGGYTF.

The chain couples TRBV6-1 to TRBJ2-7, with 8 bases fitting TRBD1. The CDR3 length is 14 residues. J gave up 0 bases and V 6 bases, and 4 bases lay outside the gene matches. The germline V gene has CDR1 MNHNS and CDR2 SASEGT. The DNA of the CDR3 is TGTGCCAGCAGCGGTCAGGGGGCCTCCTACGAGCAGTACTTC. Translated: CASSGQGASYEQYF.